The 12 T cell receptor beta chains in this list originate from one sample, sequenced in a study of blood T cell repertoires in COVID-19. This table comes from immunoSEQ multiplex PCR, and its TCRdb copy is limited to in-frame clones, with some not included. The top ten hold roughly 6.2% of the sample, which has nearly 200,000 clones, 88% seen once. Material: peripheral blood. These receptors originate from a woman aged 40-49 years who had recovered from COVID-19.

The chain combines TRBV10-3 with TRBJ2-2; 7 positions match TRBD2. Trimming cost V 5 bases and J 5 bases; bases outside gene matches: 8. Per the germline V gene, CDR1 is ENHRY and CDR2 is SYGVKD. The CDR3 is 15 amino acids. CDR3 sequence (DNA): TGTGCCATCAGTCTTGACGCGGGAGATACCGGGGAGCTGTTTTTT. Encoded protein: CAISLDAGDTGELFF.

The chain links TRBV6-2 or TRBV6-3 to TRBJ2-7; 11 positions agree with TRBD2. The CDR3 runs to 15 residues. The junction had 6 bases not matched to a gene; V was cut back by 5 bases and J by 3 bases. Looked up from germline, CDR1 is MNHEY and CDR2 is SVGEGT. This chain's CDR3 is CASSHGTSGLYEQYF. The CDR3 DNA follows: TGTGCCAGCAGTCACGGGACTAGCGGACTCTACGAGCAGTACTTC.

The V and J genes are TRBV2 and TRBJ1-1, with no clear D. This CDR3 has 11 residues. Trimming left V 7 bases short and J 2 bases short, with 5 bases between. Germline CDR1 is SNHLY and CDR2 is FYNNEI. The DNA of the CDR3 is TGTGCCAGCATCAGAAACACTGAAGCTTTCTTT. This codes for CASIRNTEAFF.

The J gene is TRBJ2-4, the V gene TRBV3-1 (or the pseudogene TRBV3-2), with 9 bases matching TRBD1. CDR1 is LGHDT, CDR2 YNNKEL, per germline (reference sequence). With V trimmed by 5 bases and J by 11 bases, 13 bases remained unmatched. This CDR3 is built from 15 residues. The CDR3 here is CASSSPPGTGSFQYF. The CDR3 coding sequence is TGTGCCAGCAGCTCCCCCCCGGGGACAGGGAGTTTTCAGTACTTC.

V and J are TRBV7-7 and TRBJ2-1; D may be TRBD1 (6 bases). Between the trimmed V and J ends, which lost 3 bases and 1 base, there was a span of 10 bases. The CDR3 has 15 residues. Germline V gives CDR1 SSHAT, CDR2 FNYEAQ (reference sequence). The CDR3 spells CASSLDRTSYNEQFF. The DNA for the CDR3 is TGTGCCAGCAGCTTGGACAGAACTTCCTACAATGAGCAGTTCTTC.

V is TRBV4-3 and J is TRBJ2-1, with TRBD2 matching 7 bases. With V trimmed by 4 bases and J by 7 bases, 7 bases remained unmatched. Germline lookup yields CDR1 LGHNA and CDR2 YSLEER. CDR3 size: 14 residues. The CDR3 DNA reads TGCGCCAGCAGCCTTACTGGGGGGGTAAATGAGCAGTTCTTC. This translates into CASSLTGGVNEQFF.

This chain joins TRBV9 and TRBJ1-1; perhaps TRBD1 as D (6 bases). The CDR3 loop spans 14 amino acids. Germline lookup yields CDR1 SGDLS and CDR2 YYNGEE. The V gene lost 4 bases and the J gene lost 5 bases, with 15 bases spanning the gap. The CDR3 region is CASSTRGGGTEAFF. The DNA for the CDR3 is TGTGCCAGCAGCACCCGAGGGGGGGGGACTGAAGCTTTCTTT.

The chain's CDR3 is CASSLGPSGDATDTQYF. The DNA for the CDR3 is TGTGCCAGCAGCTTGGGGCCTAGCGGGGACGCCACAGATACGCAGTATTTT. This chain connects TRBV5-5 to TRBJ2-3; 9 nucleotides align to TRBD2. The CDR3 is made up of 17 amino acids. Germline V lookup: CDR1 SGHKS, CDR2 YYEKEE (reference sequence). Trimming at V came to 0 bases and at J to 2 bases, leaving 7 bases not matched to a gene.

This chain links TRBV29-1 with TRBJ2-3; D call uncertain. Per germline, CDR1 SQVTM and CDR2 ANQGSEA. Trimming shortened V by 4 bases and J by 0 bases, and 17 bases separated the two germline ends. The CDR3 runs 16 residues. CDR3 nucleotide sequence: TGCAGCGTTGTTAAGTACTGGGCGATTAGCACAGATACGCAGTATTTT. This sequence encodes CSVVKYWAISTDTQYF.

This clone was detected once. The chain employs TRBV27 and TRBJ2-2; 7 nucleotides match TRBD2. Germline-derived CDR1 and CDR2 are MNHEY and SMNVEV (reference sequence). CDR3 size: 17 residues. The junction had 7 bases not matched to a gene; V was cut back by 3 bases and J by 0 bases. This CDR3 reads CASSFFAGATNTGELFF. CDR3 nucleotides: TGTGCCAGCAGTTTTTTTGCGGGAGCTACGAACACCGGGGAGCTGTTTTTT.

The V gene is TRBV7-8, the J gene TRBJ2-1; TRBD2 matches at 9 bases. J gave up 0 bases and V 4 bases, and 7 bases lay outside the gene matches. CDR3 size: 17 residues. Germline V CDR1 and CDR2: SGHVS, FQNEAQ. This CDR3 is CASSYYAGGSSYNEQFF. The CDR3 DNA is TGTGCCAGCAGCTACTATGCGGGAGGGAGCTCCTACAATGAGCAGTTCTTC.

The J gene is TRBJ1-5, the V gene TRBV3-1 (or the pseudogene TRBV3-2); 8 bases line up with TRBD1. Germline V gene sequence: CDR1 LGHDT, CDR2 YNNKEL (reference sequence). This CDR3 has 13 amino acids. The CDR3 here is CATGVGSNQPQHF. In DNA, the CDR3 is TGTGCGACAGGGGTGGGAAGCAATCAGCCCCAGCATTTT.